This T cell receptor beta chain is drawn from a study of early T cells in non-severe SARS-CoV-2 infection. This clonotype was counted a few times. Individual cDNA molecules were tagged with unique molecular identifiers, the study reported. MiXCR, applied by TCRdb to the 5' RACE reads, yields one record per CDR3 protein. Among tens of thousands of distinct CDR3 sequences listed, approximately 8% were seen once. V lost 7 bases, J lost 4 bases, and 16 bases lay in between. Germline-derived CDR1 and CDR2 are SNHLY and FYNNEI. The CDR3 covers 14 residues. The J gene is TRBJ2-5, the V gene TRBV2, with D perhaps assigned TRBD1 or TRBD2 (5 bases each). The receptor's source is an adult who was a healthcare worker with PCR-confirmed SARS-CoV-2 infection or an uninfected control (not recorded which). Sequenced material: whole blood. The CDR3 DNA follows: TGTGCCAGCATCGACAGACTATCTAGAGAGACCCAGTACTTC. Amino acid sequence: CASIDRLSRETQYF.